The clone carrying this TCR beta chain was counted between two and nine times. Its cognate antigen is unknown. Healthy Caucasians alone served as donors. This specimen belongs to a study of identical twins. Via MiXCR, TCRdb re-called the 5' RACE reads, giving one row per CDR3 protein. Of around 1.7 million distinct CDR3 sequences in the sample, roughly a third were seen once. Study-level points and caveats: Cord blood beta clonotypes that were abundant carried fewer insertions, and memory repertoires showed no such trend. Out-of-frame sharing of TCR alpha in monozygotic twins was underestimated by models.

This receptor was obtained from a newborn girl in good health. Material: cord blood.

The CDR3 sequence: CASSLRGTTPYEQYF. CDR3 sequence (DNA): TGCGCCAGCAGCTTGAGGGGGACTACCCCCTACGAGCAGTACTTC. J is TRBJ2-7 and V is TRBV5-1; D is possibly TRBD2 (7 bases). Germline V gene data show CDR1 as SGHRS and CDR2 as YFSETQ. CDR3 length: 15 residues. Trimming pared 1 base from V and 2 bases from J, leaving 13 bases between. Full variable domain (rest looked up from reference TRBV5-1 and TRBJ2-7): KAGVTQTPRYLIKTRGQQVTLSCSPISGHRSVSWYQQTPGQGLQFLFEYFSETQRNKGNFPGRFSGRQFSNSRSEMNVSTLELGDSALYLCASSLRGTTPYEQYFGPGTRLTVT.